Listed below are T cell receptor beta chains from one sample, sequenced in a study of prognosis after radiotherapy for stage I lung cancer. TCRdb redid the calling of the multiplex PCR reads with MiXCR, one entry per CDR3 protein. The sample records some 15,000 distinct CDR3 sequences, around 30% being singletons. Sequencing was performed on PBMCs, taken before or after stereotactic body radiation therapy (not recorded which). All receptors derive from a donor aged 50 or older with non-small cell lung cancer. Each CDR3 is given without its conserved first and last residue.

v_call,cdr3_aa
TRBV12-3/TRBV12-4,ASSLVSSNQPQH
TRBV5-4,ASSRSHRDYEQY
TRBV6-2/TRBV6-3,ASSGRDRTRGNTGELF
TRBV9,ASSARLPQGAGELF
TRBV5-4,ASSPGLARRNNEQF
TRBV20-1,SAALAGLQKLEQY
TRBV20-1,SASHRDRNYEQY
TRBV27,ASSFYGDPYEQY
TRBV20-1,SAREPVIPGDTQY
TRBV11-3,AFPKRTSGRNEQY
TRBV4-1,ASSQDGVTQY
TRBV28,ASSKSKFHRDSTDTQY
TRBV9,ASSVGGNQQETQY
TRBV19,ASSSGRGDTQY
TRBV28,ASNIYSYEQY
TRBV28,ASSWEGAGDYGYT
TRBV3-1,ASQNRVDNSPLH
TRBV5-4,ASSLAFQGQGYT
TRBV6-2/TRBV6-3,ASTQGQGASVRY
TRBV6-1,ASREQGYEKLF
TRBV19,ASSPMGGTEQF
TRBV7-3,ASSSGGHNEQF
TRBV6-1,ASLSGTGPNYGYT
TRBV14,ASSQMVGSREQY
TRBV27,ASSSWDRVTYEQY
TRBV19,ASRPWAGGPSGRTDTQY
TRBV3-1,ASSQEGGEAF
TRBV5-1,ASSFGGGGTEAF
TRBV7-9,ASSLAEASNQPQH
TRBV6-2/TRBV6-3,ASERANNSPLH
TRBV9,ASSVGGGGNTEAF
TRBV4-1,ASSQVRLRETQY
TRBV24-1,ATSDRTGDSETQY
TRBV12-3/TRBV12-4,ASSFSLSYEQY
TRBV4-1,ASSQGRGVAYGYT
TRBV2,ASSEVGGGANYGYT
TRBV20-1,SATTRETSGSETQY
TRBV7-9,ASSLGGFDEQF
TRBV7-9,ASSSWTSGNYEQY
TRBV7-8,ASTFSQRTEAF
TRBV18,ASSPPGGQPQH
TRBV19,ASTPSQRSTYEQY
TRBV14,ASSHLGWVPSNEQF
TRBV6-1,ASTKARDGFFITDTQY
TRBV6-1,ASSRAGNYGYT
TRBV4-2,ASSQAGRYEQY
TRBV2,ASSTEWPQH
TRBV19,ASSGNEQF
TRBV11-2,ASSLVPLAGEGQF
TRBV27,ASSFIRTGLGTGELF
TRBV12-3/TRBV12-4,ASSPQRVWNEQF
TRBV28,ASSPDRATAQY
TRBV5-1,ASSSIIEETQY